These 17 T cell receptor beta chains were all obtained from the same sample, sequenced in a study of T cell responses to AZD1222 COVID-19 vaccine. Assay: immunoSEQ multiplex PCR; the TCRdb copy retains only in-frame clones and omits some. Here the sample spans around 150,000 clones, roughly 92% being singletons. The sample in question was peripheral blood, obtained 28 days after the second AZD1222 dose. The source is an adult who received the AZD1222 COVID-19 vaccine.

This chain connects TRBV10-3 to TRBJ2-5; D remains ambiguous. CDR3 length equals 15 residues. The V end lost 0 bases, the J end lost 0 bases, and 8 bases lay between the germline ends. Germline V gives CDR1 ENHRY, CDR2 SYGVKD. The CDR3 loop reads CAISESWKNQETQYF. CDR3 nucleotides: TGTGCCATCAGTGAGTCTTGGAAGAACCAAGAGACCCAGTACTTC.

The chain couples TRBV7-2 to TRBJ2-1, with 12 bases that match TRBD2. There are 16 residues in the CDR3. Per germline, CDR1 SGHTA and CDR2 FQGNSA. V lost 1 base to trimming and J lost 4 bases; unmatched junction nucleotides: 2. The CDR3 sequence is CASSLVGTSGYNEQFF. Here the CDR3 DNA reads TGTGCCAGCAGCTTAGTAGGGACTAGCGGGTACAATGAGCAGTTCTTC.

The chain has TRBV9 and TRBJ2-3; D possibly corresponds to TRBD1 (5 bases). The CDR3 is 16 amino acids. Deletions cut 3 bases from V and 0 bases from J, with 14 bases between. CDR1 is SGDLS, CDR2 YYNGEE, per germline. The CDR3 nucleotides read TGTGCCAGCAGCGCGACCTCCCAGGGTAGCACAGATACGCAGTATTTT. As protein: CASSATSQGSTDTQYF.

This clone was seen only a few times. The gene calls are TRBV4-3 and TRBJ1-4; a weak D match, TRBD1 (5 bases). Trimming shortened V by 2 bases and J by 6 bases, and 13 bases separated the two germline ends. Germline V gene data show CDR1 as LGHNA and CDR2 as YSLEER. CDR3 length equals 15 residues. CDR3 residues: CASSQRDVGDEKLFF. The CDR3 nucleotides are TGCGCCAGCAGCCAACGGGACGTGGGGGATGAAAAACTGTTTTTT.

About this clone itself: This same CDR3 is encoded by further DNA sequences in the sample. As DNA, the CDR3 is TGTGCCAGCAGTCCGGCTGGGAGCTCCTACGAGCAGTACTTC. Protein product: CASSPAGSSYEQYF. The chain has TRBV28 and TRBJ2-7, with D possibly TRBD2 on 5 matching bases. CDR3 length: 14 residues. Germline-derived CDR1 and CDR2 are MDHEN and SYDVKM. Trimming shortened V by 5 bases and J by 0 bases, and 11 bases separated the two germline ends.

V gene TRBV5-1 combines with J gene TRBJ2-2, with 10 bases lining up with TRBD2. Trimming removed 2 bases from V and 6 bases from J; junction bases left unmatched: 4. The germline V gene has CDR1 SGHRS and CDR2 YFSETQ. The CDR3 loop spans 15 amino acids. The CDR3 DNA sequence: TGCGCCAGCAGCTTTCCTAGCGGGAGTCCCGGGGAGCTGTTTTTT. It specifies CASSFPSGSPGELFF. Variable domain in full (rest from reference TRBV5-1 and TRBJ2-2): KAGVTQTPRYLIKTRGQQVTLSCSPISGHRSVSWYQQTPGQGLQFLFEYFSETQRNKGNFPGRFSGRQFSNSRSEMNVSTLELGDSALYLCASSFPSGSPGELFFGEGSRLTVL.

The J gene is TRBJ1-5, the V gene TRBV7-8; D perhaps matches TRBD1 (6 bases). The V and J ends lost 1 base and 9 bases respectively, with 13 bases between them. This CDR3 region has 14 residues. CDR1 and CDR2 from the germline V gene are SGHVS and FQNEAQ. CDR3 sequence (DNA): TGTGCCAGCAGCTTAGTGGCTTCCAGGGGGCCCCAGCATTTT. Amino acids: CASSLVASRGPQHF.

This rearrangement joins TRBV28 to TRBJ1-1; 7 nucleotides match TRBD1. Germline CDR1 is MDHEN and CDR2 is SYDVKM. The CDR3 spans 15 residues. The trim removed 6 bases at V and 0 bases at J, leaving 7 bases unmatched. CDR3 nucleotide sequence: TGTGCCAGCAGGGACAGGACAGAGGTGAACACTGAAGCTTTCTTT. It translates to CASRDRTEVNTEAFF.

This clone was detected only once. The chain uses TRBV3-1 (or the pseudogene TRBV3-2) and TRBJ2-7; 11 positions match TRBD2. This CDR3 is 18 amino acids long. V shed 6 bases and J 0 bases; nucleotides not matched to a gene: 13. Germline assignment: CDR1 LGHDT and CDR2 YNNKEL (reference sequence). The CDR3 DNA follows: TGTGCCAGCAGTCCCACCCTGACTAGCGGGGTTAGCTCCTACGAGCAGTACTTC. It translates to CASSPTLTSGVSSYEQYF.

V and J are TRBV19 and TRBJ1-3, with a weak D call TRBD1 (5 bases). V was shortened by 5 bases and J by 4 bases, with 9 bases between the two germline ends. The CDR3 consists of 13 residues. Germline lookup yields CDR1 LNHDA and CDR2 SQIVND (reference sequence). CDR3 region: CASSYYRGNTIYF. CDR3 nucleotides: TGTGCCAGTAGTTACTACAGGGGAAACACCATATATTTT.

The chain joins TRBV27 to TRBJ2-7, with 7 bases lining up with TRBD2. V trimming: 1 base; J trimming: 7 bases; junction bases outside the gene matches: 7. Germline V gives CDR1 MNHEY, CDR2 SMNVEV (reference sequence). The CDR3 covers 14 residues. CDR3 DNA sequence: TGTGCCAGCAGTTTATTGGGAGGGACGGGGGAGCAGTACTTC. Its translation is CASSLLGGTGEQYF.

The rearrangement links TRBV9 to TRBJ2-3, with TRBD2 as a possible D gene (6 bases). Germline lookup yields CDR1 SGDLS and CDR2 YYNGEE. CDR3 size: 18 residues. Deletions cut 0 bases from V and 4 bases from J, with 21 bases between. CDR3 DNA sequence: TGTGCCAGCAGCGTAGGTCCCGCCGGGAGTTTTCAGGCAGATACGCAGTATTTT. Translating it yields CASSVGPAGSFQADTQYF.

V and J are TRBV7-9 and TRBJ1-4; 7 bases agree with TRBD1. V trimming: 5 bases; J trimming: 3 bases; junction bases outside the gene matches: 12. Looked up from germline, CDR1 is SEHNR and CDR2 is FQNEAQ (reference sequence). This CDR3 has 17 amino acids. Written as DNA, the CDR3 is TGTGCCAGCAGCCAAGGGACGGAGGGGGCAGCTAATGAAAAACTGTTTTTT. It translates to CASSQGTEGAANEKLFF.

The chain carries TRBV14 and TRBJ1-3, with 7 positions matching TRBD1. CDR3 length: 15 residues. V lost 7 bases, J lost 0 bases, and 6 bases stayed unmatched. Looked up from germline, CDR1 is SGHDN and CDR2 is FVKESK. The CDR3 is CASKQGPFSGNTIYF. For the CDR3, the DNA is TGTGCCAGCAAACAGGGGCCCTTCTCTGGAAACACCATATATTTT.

The sample holds a few counts of this clone. This chain connects TRBV6-5 to TRBJ1-1, with D possibly being TRBD1 (6 bases). Germline values: CDR1 MNHEY, CDR2 SVGAGI. The length of the CDR3 is 14 residues. V lost 6 bases and J 8 bases, leaving 19 bases between the germline ends. The CDR3 sequence is CASRAQQGGPEAFF. In DNA, the CDR3 is TGTGCCAGCAGGGCGCAACAGGGTGGCCCAGAAGCTTTCTTT.

V and J are TRBV2 and TRBJ2-5, with TRBD2 as a possible D gene (5 bases). Trimming stripped 8 bases from V and 5 bases from J, with 21 bases between. Germline loops: CDR1 SNHLY, CDR2 FYNNEI. The CDR3 length is 15 residues. The CDR3 is CASALAGLIVETQYF. The CDR3 DNA is TGTGCCAGCGCGCTAGCTGGGTTGATTGTGGAGACCCAGTACTTC. The whole variable domain, filled in from reference TRBV2 and TRBJ2-5, reads EPEVTQTPSHQVTQMGQEVILRCVPISNHLYFYWYRQILGQKVEFLVSFYNNEISEKSEIFDDQFSVERPDGSNFTLKIRSTKLEDSAMYFCASALAGLIVETQYFGPGTRLLVL.

The CDR3 coding sequence is TGTGCCAGCAGCTTCCTGACGGCCAAGGATTCACCCCTCCACTTT. The encoded protein is CASSFLTAKDSPLHF. J is TRBJ1-6 and V is TRBV13, with D unclear. Deletions cut 3 bases from V and 8 bases from J, with 14 bases between. The V gene's germline CDR1 is PRHDT and CDR2 FYEKMQ (reference sequence). The length of the CDR3 is 15 residues.